Below, 8 T cell receptor beta chains from the same sample are listed, as sequenced in a study of CD8 T cells in ankylosing spondylitis. One entry per CDR3 protein, called by TCRdb with MiXCR from the 5' RACE reads. The table shows 250,000 to 400,000 distinct CDR3 sequences, with under 14% occurring only once. Sequencing was carried out using blood, either unsorted or a sorted T cell fraction (not recorded which). The source of these receptors is a female donor with ankylosing spondylitis or in good health (not recorded which).

This clonotype was counted at least ten times. The chain joins TRBV12-3 or TRBV12-4 to TRBJ2-7; tentatively, D is TRBD1 (7 bases). V was cut by 5 bases and J by 3 bases, with 11 bases left in between. This CDR3 spans 13 amino acids. The CDR3 DNA sequence: TGTGCCAGCAGTCGACAGGGAGGCTACGAGCAGTACTTC. Residues: CASSRQGGYEQYF.

The chain joins TRBV6-5 to TRBJ2-2; D gene ambiguous. This CDR3 region has 16 residues. CDR1 is MNHEY, CDR2 SVGAGI, per germline. The V and J ends lost 2 bases and 1 base respectively, with 11 bases between them. The CDR3 nucleotides are TGTGCCAGCAGTTACACTTGGCAGCGGAACACCGGGGAGCTGTTTTTT. As protein: CASSYTWQRNTGELFF.

This clonotype was found many times. The genes are TRBV20-1 and TRBJ1-2; D gene unclear. Germline CDR1 reads DFQATT; CDR2 reads SNEGSKA (reference sequence). The V end was cut by 2 bases, the J end by 3 bases, with 10 bases between. The CDR3 covers 13 residues. In nucleotides, the CDR3 is TGCAGTGCTAGAAACCCCGTTGACTATGGCTACACCTTC. Amino acid sequence: CSARNPVDYGYTF.

This clonotype has a count of ten or more. The genes are TRBV7-2 and TRBJ2-7; no reliable D call. V lost 4 bases and J lost 6, with 7 bases in between. CDR1 and CDR2 from the germline V gene are SGHTA and FQGNSA. This CDR3 comprises 11 residues. The CDR3 is CASSYSREQYF. The CDR3 nucleotides read TGTGCCAGCAGCTACAGCCGCGAGCAGTACTTC. Full variable domain (missing parts from reference TRBV7-2 and TRBJ2-7): GAGVSQSPSNKVTEKGKDVELRCDPISGHTALYWYRQSLGQGLEFLIYFQGNSAPDKSGLPSDRFSAERTGGSVSTLTIQRTQQEDSAVYLCASSYSREQYFGPGTRLTVT.

Only a few counts were recorded for this clonotype. This chain joins TRBV7-9 and TRBJ1-4, with D possibly being TRBD1 (5 bases). Per germline, CDR1 SEHNR and CDR2 FQNEAQ (reference sequence). V dropped 3 bases and J dropped 7 bases, with 12 bases sitting between them. The CDR3 contains 14 residues. CDR3 sequence: CASSLGGGSEKLFF. CDR3 sequence (DNA): TGTGCCAGCAGCTTGGGGGGAGGCAGTGAAAAACTGTTTTTT.

This clonotype was detected only a few times. The chain couples TRBV5-1 to TRBJ2-3; 7 bases fit TRBD1. Germline values: CDR1 SGHRS, CDR2 YFSETQ. CDR3 size: 15 residues. V lost 6 bases to trimming and J lost 3 bases; unmatched junction nucleotides: 10. CDR3 in amino acids: CASTIGQGVTDTQYF. The CDR3 region has the DNA TGCGCCAGCACTATTGGCCAGGGGGTAACAGATACGCAGTATTTT. Drawing the rest from reference TRBV5-1 and TRBJ2-3, the complete variable domain is KAGVTQTPRYLIKTRGQQVTLSCSPISGHRSVSWYQQTPGQGLQFLFEYFSETQRNKGNFPGRFSGRQFSNSRSEMNVSTLELGDSALYLCASTIGQGVTDTQYFGPGTRLTVL.

This clonotype showed up many times. This CDR3 reads CASSFPMGIEAFF. CDR3 DNA: TGTGCCAGCAGCTTCCCCATGGGGATCGAAGCTTTCTTT. V and J are TRBV7-9 and TRBJ1-1; D not certain. The CDR3 covers 13 residues. CDR1 is SEHNR and CDR2 is FQNEAQ in the germline V gene (reference sequence). V lost 3 bases and J lost 8, with 13 bases in between. Full variable domain (rest looked up from reference TRBV7-9 and TRBJ1-1): DTGVSQNPRHKITKRGQNVTFRCDPISEHNRLYWYRQTLGQGPEFLTYFQNEAQLEKSRLLSDRFSAERPKGSFSTLEIQRTEQGDSAMYLCASSFPMGIEAFFGQGTRLTVV.

The V gene is TRBV7-2, the J gene TRBJ2-5; TRBD1 matches at 7 bases. Germline CDR1 is SGHTA and CDR2 is FQGNSA. V was pared by 4 bases and J by 4 bases, with 6 bases of the junction left unmatched. The CDR3 contains 14 residues. In DNA form, the CDR3 reads TGTGCCAGCAGCTCTAGCAACAGGGGAGAGACCCAGTACTTC. Its protein is CASSSSNRGETQYF.